The sequence of this TCR beta chain was determined in a study of neoadjuvant anti-PD-1 for oral cavity cancer. Study-level background: Patients mostly received three to four biweekly nivolumab doses at 3 mg/kg before surgery. Around day 43, patients without progression received a fourth nivolumab dose before surgery.

Clones were read by immunoSEQ multiplex PCR, and TCRdb kept only the in-frame ones, dropping some. The sample lists roughly 7,800 clones, 62% occurring once. This clone was detected once. Regarding time point: after neoadjuvant nivolumab, at surgical resection. PBMCs were not maintained or expanded in culture before analysis. CDR1 is SGHTA, CDR2 FQGNSA, per germline. Trimming removed 4 bases from V and 0 bases from J, with 15 bases in between. The CDR3 consists of 16 residues. V usage is TRBV7-2 and J usage is TRBJ2-5; D may be TRBD1 (5 bases). The clonotype was recovered from a person between 35 and 79 years old with oral cavity squamous cell carcinoma. The sequenced sample was PBMCs, obtained after nivolumab (anti-PD-1) treatment. The CDR3 bases are TGTGCCAGCAGCTCCGTCGGGCAGGGTGACCAAGAGACCCAGTACTTC. Protein sequence: CASSSVGQGDQETQYF.